Below are 23 T cell receptor beta chains sequenced from a single sample in a study of OX40 agonist ivuxolimab in advanced cancers. The assay was immunoSEQ multiplex PCR, and TCRdb's table has in-frame clones only and misses some. Of 40,000 to 45,000 clones detected, around 83% appear once; the ten largest clones hold less than 20%. This material consisted of CD4+ or CD8+ T cells sorted from blood, taken in a trial of the OX40 agonist ivuxolimab. Receptors were obtained from an adult with an advanced solid tumor such as melanoma, head and neck, liver or kidney cancer.

The chain joins TRBV7-6 to TRBJ1-6; maybe TRBD1 (6 bases). The CDR3 sequence is 16 residues long. Germline V gene data show CDR1 as SGHVS and CDR2 as FNYEAQ. Between the trimmed V and J ends, which lost 6 bases and 9 bases, there was a span of 21 bases. CDR3 residues: CASRFSSDSGGSPLHF. In DNA form, the CDR3 reads TGTGCCAGCAGGTTTTCATCGGACAGCGGAGGTTCACCCCTCCACTTT.

As for this clone: Other DNA sequences within the sample encode an identical CDR3. The chain joins TRBV6-5 to TRBJ1-1; 8 nucleotides align to TRBD1. Germline trimming cut 4 bases from V and 1 base from J; bases unmatched to any gene: 5. There are 15 residues in the CDR3. Germline V CDR1 and CDR2: MNHEY, SVGAGI. The CDR3 nucleotides are TGTGCCAGCAGTTTATCCGGGACAGGGAACACTGAAGCTTTCTTT. As protein: CASSLSGTGNTEAFF.

The rearrangement links TRBV11-2 to TRBJ2-5, with TRBD1 identical over 10 bases. Trimming at V came to 5 bases and at J to 3 bases, leaving 6 bases not matched to a gene. The length of the CDR3 is 15 residues. The germline V gene encodes CDR1 SGHAT and CDR2 FQNNGV. The CDR3 loop is CASSRPGTGEETQYF. DNA for the CDR3: TGTGCCAGCAGCCGCCCCGGGACAGGGGAAGAGACCCAGTACTTC.

The chain is built from TRBV4-2 and TRBJ2-7, with TRBD2 matching over 10 bases. This CDR3 is 14 amino acids long. Germline CDR1 is LGHNA and CDR2 is YNFKEQ. The V segment lost 0 bases and the J segment 7 bases; nucleotides outside the gene matches: 3. The CDR3 protein is CASSQEKLAGEQYF. CDR3 bases: TGTGCCAGCAGCCAAGAGAAACTAGCGGGAGAGCAGTACTTC.

CDR3 nucleotides: TGTGCCAGTATCATGGGACTAAGGGCTTTCTTT. Translating it yields CASIMGLRAFF. The V gene is TRBV19, the J gene TRBJ1-1; tentatively, D is TRBD1 (5 bases). Germline CDR1 LNHDA, CDR2 SQIVND (reference sequence). Trimming stripped 7 bases from V and 11 bases from J, with 14 bases between. The CDR3 has 11 amino acids.

This clone was counted once. The gene calls are TRBV25-1 and TRBJ2-7, with 9 bases fitting TRBD1. Germline V gives CDR1 MGHDK, CDR2 SYGVNS. Trimming cost V 6 bases and J 3 bases; bases outside gene matches: 9. The CDR3 consists of 15 residues. The CDR3 loop reads CASSPGTGLLYEQYF. Here the CDR3 DNA reads TGTGCCAGCAGCCCCGGGACAGGGTTACTCTACGAGCAGTACTTC.

The DNA of the CDR3 is TGTGCCAGCAGTTACGGGACCACCTACGAGCAGTACTTC. Translated, it gives CASSYGTTYEQYF. V is TRBV28 and J is TRBJ2-7, with D perhaps TRBD1 or TRBD2 (5 bases each). The germline gives CDR1 MDHEN, CDR2 SYDVKM. Trimming removed 4 bases from V and 2 bases from J, with 9 bases in between. The CDR3 is 13 residues long. The complete variable domain, with remaining parts taken from reference TRBV28 and TRBJ2-7, reads DVKVTQSSRYLVKRTGEKVFLECVQDMDHENMFWYRQDPGLGLRLIYFSYDVKMKEKGDIPEGYSVSREKKERFSLILESASTNQTSMYLCASSYGTTYEQYFGPGTRLTVT.

V gene TRBV25-1 combines with J gene TRBJ2-1; no clear D gene. This CDR3 has 16 amino acids. V was cut by 4 bases and J by 0 bases, with 13 bases left in between. Germline V gene lookup returns CDR1 MGHDK and CDR2 SYGVNS. CDR3: CASSGWVSSSYNEQFF. CDR3 nucleotides: TGTGCCAGCAGTGGGTGGGTCTCAAGCTCCTACAATGAGCAGTTCTTC. Looking up the rest from reference TRBV25-1 and TRBJ2-1 gives the full variable domain: EADIYQTPRYLVIGTGKKITLECSQTMGHDKMYWYQQDPGMELHLIHYSYGVNSTEKGDLSSESTVSRIRTEHFPLTLESARPSHTSQYLCASSGWVSSSYNEQFFGPGTRLTVL.

The CDR3 DNA follows: TGTGCCAGCAGCTTAGTAGGTTTTTCGGATGAAAAACTGTTTTTT. It yields the protein CASSLVGFSDEKLFF. This chain uses TRBV7-9 with TRBJ1-4; no definite D call. CDR3 length: 15 amino acids. Germline V CDR1 and CDR2: SEHNR, FQNEAQ (reference sequence). Trimming shortened V by 1 base and J by 6 bases, and 12 bases separated the two germline ends.

V and J are TRBV7-2 and TRBJ2-3; TRBD2 might be the D (6 bases). Germline V gives CDR1 SGHTA, CDR2 FQGNSA. This CDR3 region has 15 residues. Trimming left V 5 bases short and J 6 bases short, with 18 bases between. The CDR3 DNA reads as TGTGCCAGCAGCCCCCGGGACTTCATTGGGGATACGCAGTATTTT. It yields the protein CASSPRDFIGDTQYF.

The chain couples TRBV4-3 to TRBJ1-1; D call uncertain. The germline V gene has CDR1 LGHNA and CDR2 YSLEER. Trimming stripped 0 bases from V and 0 bases from J, with 8 bases between. The CDR3 is made up of 15 amino acids. CDR3 residues: CASSQDLGMNTEAFF. CDR3 nucleotides: TGCGCCAGCAGCCAAGATTTAGGAATGAACACTGAAGCTTTCTTT.

The chain is built from TRBV7-9 and TRBJ1-2; unclear D gene. V lost 2 bases to trimming and J lost 4 bases, with 8 bases between them. The CDR3 length is 13 residues. Germline V CDR1 and CDR2: SEHNR, FQNEAQ (reference sequence). The CDR3 is CASSLPVTYGYTF. CDR3 sequence (DNA): TGTGCCAGCAGCTTACCTGTTACCTATGGCTACACCTTC.

With respect to this clone: A junction boundary mismatches the germline segment, possibly from a read error. The V and J genes are TRBV9 and TRBJ2-1; TRBD2 matches 7 bases. Germline-derived CDR1 and CDR2 are SGDLS and YYNGEE. This CDR3 spans 16 amino acids. CDR3 nucleotide sequence: TGTGCCAGCAGCGTAATAGGGAGGGCCTCCGACAATGAGCAGTTCTTC. This codes for CASSVIGRASDNEQFF.

The V and J genes are TRBV7-3 and TRBJ2-1; the match to TRBD2 covers 8 bases. This CDR3 is built from 15 residues. Trimming cost V 3 bases and J 3 bases; bases outside gene matches: 4. Germline loops: CDR1 SGHTA, CDR2 FQGTGA. CDR3 in DNA: TGTGCCAGCAGCTTCGGTCTAGCGGGCTACAATGAGCAGTTCTTC. Its translation: CASSFGLAGYNEQFF. Filled out from reference TRBV7-3 and TRBJ2-1, the complete variable domain reads GAGVSQTPSNKVTEKGKYVELRCDPISGHTALYWYRQSLGQGPEFLIYFQGTGAADDSGLPNDRFFAVRPEGSVSTLKIQRTERGDSAVYLCASSFGLAGYNEQFFGPGTRLTVL.

This chain connects TRBV11-2 to TRBJ2-7; tentative D call: TRBD1 (6 bases). V was trimmed by 5 bases and J by 0 bases, leaving 14 bases between them. The V gene's germline CDR1 is SGHAT and CDR2 FQNNGV. CDR3 size: 15 residues. The CDR3 coding sequence is TGTGCCAGCAGCCGCCGGGACAACTACTCCTACGAGCAGTACTTC. Its protein product is CASSRRDNYSYEQYF.

This chain joins TRBV7-9 and TRBJ2-7; D gene unclear. The ends were cut back, 3 bases at V and 2 bases at J, with 8 bases in the middle. CDR1 SEHNR and CDR2 FQNEAQ come from the germline V gene (reference sequence). The length of the CDR3 is 13 residues. The CDR3 reads CASSFGVAYEQYF. The CDR3 coding sequence is TGTGCCAGCAGCTTTGGGGTGGCCTACGAGCAGTACTTC.

The chain has TRBV28 and TRBJ2-3; 8 bases align to TRBD2. The CDR3 spans 17 residues. V shed 6 bases and J 9 bases; nucleotides not matched to a gene: 20. The germline CDR1 and CDR2 sequences are MDHEN and SYDVKM. CDR3 coding DNA: TGTGCCAGCAGCCGCCCCGGGGGGGCGGGAGACCTCGGGACGCAGTATTTT. Its translation: CASSRPGGAGDLGTQYF.

The rearrangement uses TRBV7-6 and TRBJ1-1; unclear D gene. The germline V gene has CDR1 SGHVS and CDR2 FNYEAQ. Trimming took 2 bases from V and 6 from J, leaving 19 bases between them. The length of the CDR3 is 16 residues. The chain's CDR3 is CASSLYAAVREAEAFF. The DNA for the CDR3 is TGTGCCAGCAGCTTATATGCAGCCGTGAGGGAGGCTGAAGCTTTCTTT. Supplemented by reference TRBV7-6 and TRBJ1-1, the full variable domain reads GAGVSQSPRYKVTKRGQDVALRCDPISGHVSLYWYRQALGQGPEFLTYFNYEAQQDKSGLPNDRFSAERPEGSISTLTIQRTEQRDSAMYRCASSLYAAVREAEAFFGQGTRLTVV.

The chain joins TRBV7-9 to TRBJ1-2, with no clear D. CDR3 length: 11 residues. Trimming left V 5 bases short and J 5 bases short, with 6 bases between. The germline gives CDR1 SEHNR, CDR2 FQNEAQ (reference sequence). The DNA of the CDR3 is TGTGCCAGCAGCGAAAATTATGGCTACACCTTC. Residues: CASSENYGYTF.

This chain connects TRBV27 to TRBJ1-2; possibly TRBD1 for D (6 bases). Germline V CDR1 and CDR2: MNHEY, SMNVEV (reference sequence). V gave up 5 bases and J gave up 4 bases, with 11 bases separating them. The CDR3 runs 13 residues. The CDR3 protein is CASSTGMLYGYTF. In nucleotides, the CDR3 is TGTGCCAGCAGTACAGGGATGCTCTATGGCTACACCTTC.

This clone was observed a few times. The chain recombines TRBV6-5 with TRBJ1-5; D might be TRBD1 (6 bases). Per the germline V gene, CDR1 is MNHEY and CDR2 is SVGAGI. The V end was cut by 7 bases, the J end by 4 bases, with 17 bases between. The CDR3 contains 15 residues. The CDR3 DNA sequence: TGTGCCAGCACCCACGAGGGGGGCTTAAATCAGCCCCAGCATTTT. The encoded protein is CASTHEGGLNQPQHF.

This chain connects TRBV12-5 to TRBJ2-1; no reliable D call. This CDR3 comprises 13 residues. V was shortened by 6 bases and J by 4 bases, with 10 bases between the two germline ends. CDR1 LGHNT and CDR2 FRNRAP come from the germline V gene. CDR3 coding DNA: TGTGCTAGTGGCCCCGAAGGGTACAATGAGCAGTTCTTC. This gives the protein CASGPEGYNEQFF.

V gene TRBV19 combines with J gene TRBJ1-1; D ambiguous. With 3 bases removed from V and 0 bases from J, the gap between germline ends came to 8 bases. The CDR3 loop spans 14 amino acids. In germline, CDR1 is LNHDA, CDR2 SQIVND (reference sequence). CDR3 sequence reads: CASSIPSLNTEAFF. The CDR3 DNA reads as TGTGCCAGTAGTATTCCCTCTCTGAACACTGAAGCTTTCTTT.